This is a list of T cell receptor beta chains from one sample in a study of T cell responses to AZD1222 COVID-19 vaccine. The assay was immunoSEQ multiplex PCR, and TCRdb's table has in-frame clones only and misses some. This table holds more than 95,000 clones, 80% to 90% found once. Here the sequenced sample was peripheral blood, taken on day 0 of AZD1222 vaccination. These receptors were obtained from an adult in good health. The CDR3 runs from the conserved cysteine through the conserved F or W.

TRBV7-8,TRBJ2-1,CASSLEGLRSYNEQFF
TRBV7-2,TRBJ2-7,CASSFGATRGVGEQYF
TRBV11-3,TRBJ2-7,CASSPERDSYEQYF
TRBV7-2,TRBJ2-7,CASSLLPANEQYF
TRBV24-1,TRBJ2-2,CATSSTGELFF
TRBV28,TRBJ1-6,CASSFGTGGRSPLHF
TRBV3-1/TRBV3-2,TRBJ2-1,CASSPRSSSYNEQFF
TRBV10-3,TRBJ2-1,CAVSTGTNSYNEQFF
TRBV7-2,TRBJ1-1,CASRGTGVLSEAFF
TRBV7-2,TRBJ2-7,CASSLARGLGHYEQYF
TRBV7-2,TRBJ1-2,CASSPRGGLGYTF
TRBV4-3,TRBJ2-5,CASSLSVEVGRETQYF
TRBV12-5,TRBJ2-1,CASGASGQGVSEQFF
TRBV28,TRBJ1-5,CASSFDPGNQPQHF
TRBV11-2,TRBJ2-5,CASSSGTGQIVETQYF
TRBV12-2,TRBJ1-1,CASRLARGGARSTEAFF
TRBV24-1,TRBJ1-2,CATSDGGGGTYGYTF
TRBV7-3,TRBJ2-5,CASSLETSGGTQYF
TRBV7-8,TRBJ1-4,CASKRLGVNEKLFF
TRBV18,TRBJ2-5,CASSPPSLGETQYF
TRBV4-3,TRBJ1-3,CASSQEVPGENGNTIYF
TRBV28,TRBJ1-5,CASSPARQDNQPQHF
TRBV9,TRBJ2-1,CASSVGDSHNEQFF
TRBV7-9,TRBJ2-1,CASSPYNEQFF
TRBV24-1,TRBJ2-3,CATSGGEGTTDTQYF
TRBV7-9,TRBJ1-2,CASSTDREEPYGYTF
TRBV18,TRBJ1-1,CASSPLGNRVEAFF
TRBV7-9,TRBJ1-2,CASSLAQGAGYTF
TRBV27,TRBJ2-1,CASSLTGTGYNEQFF
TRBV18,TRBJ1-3,CASSPSGGSGNTIYF
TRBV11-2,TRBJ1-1,CASSLASTSNTEAFF
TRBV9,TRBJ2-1,CASSAKAGGINEQFF
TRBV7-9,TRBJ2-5,CASSFDRDSRETQYF
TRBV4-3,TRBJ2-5,CASSQEWDRYFQETQYF
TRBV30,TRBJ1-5,CAWTEEVNQPQHF
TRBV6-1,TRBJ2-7,CASSEETGPYEQYF
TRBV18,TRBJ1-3,CASSRTRDPSSGNTIYF
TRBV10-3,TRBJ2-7,CAIKSRGYEQYF
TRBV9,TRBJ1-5,CASSDEDRGHQPQHF
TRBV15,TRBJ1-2,CATSRAGQGVFGYTF
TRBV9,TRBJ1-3,CASSEDGYPSSGNTIYF
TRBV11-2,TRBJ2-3,CASSLWRGPVSTDTQYF
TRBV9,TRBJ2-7,CASSVTSGPDEQYF
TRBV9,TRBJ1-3,CASSGLTGSGNTIYF